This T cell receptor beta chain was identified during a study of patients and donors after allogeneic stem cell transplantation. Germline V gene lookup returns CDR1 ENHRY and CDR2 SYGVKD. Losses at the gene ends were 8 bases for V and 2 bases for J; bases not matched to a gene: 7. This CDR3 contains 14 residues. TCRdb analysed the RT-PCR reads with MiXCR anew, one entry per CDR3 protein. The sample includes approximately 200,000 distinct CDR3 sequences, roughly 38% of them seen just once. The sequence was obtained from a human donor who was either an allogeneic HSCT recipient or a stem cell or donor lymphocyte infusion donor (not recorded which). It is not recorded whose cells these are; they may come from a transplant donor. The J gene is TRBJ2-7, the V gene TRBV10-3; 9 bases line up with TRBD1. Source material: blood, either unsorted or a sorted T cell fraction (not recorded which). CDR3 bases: TGTGCCATCGGAGGACAGGGGATGGCCTACGAGCAGTACTTC. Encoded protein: CAIGGQGMAYEQYF.